This TCR beta chain is drawn from a study of patients with pleural tuberculosis (dated by TCRdb to the mid-2010s). Looking up the germline V gene (reference sequence) yields CDR1 DFQATT and CDR2 SNEGSKA. Including cysteine and phenylalanine, the CDR3 has 13 amino acids. Only the CDR3 DNA is retained, 39 bases long and in frame from the first base. Comment on this clonotype: Its antigen is currently not known. Mismatch with germline at one junction end may stem from a read error.

Instrument on record: Illumina Genome Analyzer IIx. The public reads were run again by TCRdb, first through fastp at Q25 and then through MiXCR, and only productive beta chains were kept. Each CDR3 protein gets just one entry, which takes the most common genes and DNA from the rows behind it. The sample table holds 25,000 to 35,000 distinct CDR3 sequences, of which about 18% were seen once. The top ten hold 3.5% of the sample. The specimen was peripheral blood. The origin of this receptor is a human donor with pleural tuberculosis. The chain links TRBV20-1 with TRBJ2-1; the best D guess is TRBD2, with 6 bases matching. In nucleotide form, the sequence is TGCAGCGCTATAGCGGAAACCTACAGTGAGCAGTTCTTC. This yields the protein CSAIAETYSEQFF.